A selection of T cell receptor beta chains follows, all from one sample in a study of cytotoxic CD8 clonotypes in ibrutinib-treated CLL. Only in-frame clones appear in the TCRdb table, and some are missing; sequencing was by immunoSEQ multiplex PCR. The table lists some 140,000 clones, around 93% of them singletons. The specimen was PBMCs, collected after 12 months of ibrutinib treatment. These receptor sequences come from a human donor with chronic lymphocytic leukemia. Each CDR3 is given with its conserved first and last residue. Each record gives: J gene, clone size, V gene, D gene, CDR3 protein, CDR3 DNA. A D gene is named only where the DNA matches it firmly. The listing skips clone size in some rows; elsewhere it reads once, few, many or a size class.

j_gene: TRBJ2-7; abundance: NA; v_gene: TRBV4-1; d_gene: NA; CDR3aa: CASSQDSGGSGYEQYF; CDR3nt: TGCGCCAGCAGCCAAGACTCTGGAGGGAGCGGCTACGAGCAGTACTTC
j_gene: TRBJ2-7; abundance: few; v_gene: TRBV7-6; d_gene: NA; CDR3aa: CASSLQGEGPYEQYF; CDR3nt: TGTGCCAGCAGCTTACAGGGGGAGGGACCCTACGAGCAGTACTTC
j_gene: TRBJ2-5; abundance: NA; v_gene: TRBV11-3; d_gene: NA; CDR3aa: CASSLGPRETQYF; CDR3nt: TGTGCCAGCAGCTTAGGGCCACGAGAGACCCAGTACTTC
j_gene: TRBJ2-7; abundance: NA; v_gene: TRBV6-5; d_gene: TRBD2; CDR3aa: CASSRLASYEQYF; CDR3nt: TGTGCCAGCAGTCGACTAGCTTCCTACGAGCAGTACTTC
j_gene: TRBJ2-3; abundance: once; v_gene: TRBV18; d_gene: NA; CDR3aa: CASSLFGSDTQYF; CDR3nt: TGTGCCAGCTCACTTTTCGGTTCAGATACGCAGTATTTT
j_gene: TRBJ2-1; abundance: NA; v_gene: TRBV7-8; d_gene: NA; CDR3aa: CASSLGGLSYNEQFF; CDR3nt: TGTGCCAGCAGCTTAGGGGGCTTGTCTTACAATGAGCAGTTCTTC
j_gene: TRBJ2-3; abundance: many; v_gene: TRBV10-3; d_gene: NA; CDR3aa: CAISGSPDTQYF; CDR3nt: TGTGCCATCAGCGGGAGCCCAGATACGCAGTATTTT
j_gene: TRBJ2-1; abundance: NA; v_gene: TRBV5-1; d_gene: TRBD1; CDR3aa: CASSLIQGARDEQFF; CDR3nt: TGCGCCAGCAGCTTGATCCAGGGGGCTAGGGATGAGCAGTTCTTC
j_gene: TRBJ2-3; abundance: NA; v_gene: TRBV19; d_gene: NA; CDR3aa: CASSKTGFSAYTDTQYF; CDR3nt: TGTGCCAGTAGTAAAACAGGGTTTTCGGCGTACACAGATACGCAGTATTTT
j_gene: TRBJ2-7; abundance: NA; v_gene: TRBV28; d_gene: TRBD2; CDR3aa: CASSLRRTSGTKYEQYF; CDR3nt: TGTGCCAGCAGTTTAAGGCGGACTAGCGGGACGAAGTACGAGCAGTACTTC
j_gene: TRBJ1-1; abundance: NA; v_gene: TRBV12-5; d_gene: NA; CDR3aa: CASGLFLPGRGDTEAFF; CDR3nt: TGTGCTAGTGGTTTGTTTTTACCGGGCCGCGGGGACACTGAAGCTTTCTTT
j_gene: TRBJ2-5; abundance: NA; v_gene: TRBV4-1; d_gene: NA; CDR3aa: CASSQEPRLEETQYF; CDR3nt: TGCGCCAGCAGCCAAGAGCCTCGACTGGAAGAGACCCAGTACTTC
j_gene: TRBJ2-1; abundance: once; v_gene: TRBV28; d_gene: TRBD2; CDR3aa: CASSSGKRESYEQFF; CDR3nt: TGTGCCAGCAGCTCAGGAAAGCGGGAGTCCTATGAGCAGTTCTTC
j_gene: TRBJ2-2; abundance: NA; v_gene: TRBV9; d_gene: TRBD1; CDR3aa: CASSVGGTGGDTGELFF; CDR3nt: TGTGCCAGCAGCGTAGGTGGGACAGGGGGGGACACCGGGGAGCTGTTTTTT
j_gene: TRBJ2-1; abundance: NA; v_gene: TRBV10-1; d_gene: TRBD2; CDR3aa: CASSEGTSGRTQYNEQFF; CDR3nt: TGCGCCAGCAGTGAGGGGACTAGCGGGAGGACCCAATACAATGAGCAGTTCTTC
j_gene: TRBJ1-2; abundance: NA; v_gene: TRBV6-1; d_gene: TRBD1; CDR3aa: CASRNDRDTF; CDR3nt: TGTGCCAGCAGAAATGACAGGGACACCTTC
j_gene: TRBJ1-1; abundance: NA; v_gene: TRBV27; d_gene: NA; CDR3aa: CASSYDRSNTEAFF; CDR3nt: TGTGCCAGCAGTTACGACAGGTCGAACACTGAAGCTTTCTTT
j_gene: TRBJ1-2; abundance: NA; v_gene: TRBV19; d_gene: TRBD1; CDR3aa: CASTGTGGHGYTF; CDR3nt: TGTGCCAGTACCGGGACAGGCGGGCATGGCTACACCTTC
j_gene: TRBJ2-7; abundance: once; v_gene: TRBV28; d_gene: TRBD1; CDR3aa: CASSRTGQGASEQYF; CDR3nt: TGTGCCAGCAGTCGGACGGGACAGGGGGCGAGCGAGCAGTACTTC
j_gene: TRBJ2-4; abundance: NA; v_gene: TRBV7-2; d_gene: NA; CDR3aa: CASSLAKNIQYF; CDR3nt: TGTGCCAGCAGCTTGGCCAAAAACATTCAGTACTTC
j_gene: TRBJ2-2; abundance: NA; v_gene: TRBV29-1; d_gene: TRBD1; CDR3aa: CSVGQVLNTGELFF; CDR3nt: TGCAGCGTGGGACAGGTTTTGAACACCGGGGAGCTGTTTTTC
j_gene: TRBJ2-7; abundance: NA; v_gene: TRBV6-4; d_gene: NA; CDR3aa: CASSRTRWDEQYF; CDR3nt: TGTGCCAGCTCACGGACAAGATGGGACGAGCAGTACTTC
j_gene: TRBJ1-1; abundance: NA; v_gene: TRBV6-6; d_gene: TRBD1; CDR3aa: CASSLRQGVTEAFF; CDR3nt: TGTGCCAGCAGTTTACGACAGGGGGTGACTGAAGCTTTCTTT
j_gene: TRBJ1-2; abundance: NA; v_gene: TRBV7-3; d_gene: NA; CDR3aa: CASSLQFGYGYTF; CDR3nt: TGTGCCAGCAGCCTCCAATTTGGCTATGGCTACACCTTC
j_gene: TRBJ2-3; abundance: once; v_gene: TRBV29-1; d_gene: NA; CDR3aa: CSPANGNTDTQYF; CDR3nt: TGCAGCCCCGCTAACGGCAACACAGATACGCAGTATTTT
j_gene: TRBJ1-2; abundance: NA; v_gene: TRBV28; d_gene: NA; CDR3aa: CASSPGQIYGYTF; CDR3nt: TGTGCCAGCAGTCCCGGACAGATCTATGGCTACACCTTC
j_gene: TRBJ1-1; abundance: NA; v_gene: TRBV18; d_gene: NA; CDR3aa: CASLQGSTEAFF; CDR3nt: TGTGCCAGCCTACAGGGCTCCACTGAAGCTTTCTTT
j_gene: TRBJ1-3; abundance: NA; v_gene: TRBV10-1; d_gene: NA; CDR3aa: CASSDPSGNTIYF; CDR3nt: TGCGCCAGCAGTGACCCCTCTGGAAACACCATATATTTT
j_gene: TRBJ1-1; abundance: NA; v_gene: TRBV27; d_gene: NA; CDR3aa: CASRGNTEAFF; CDR3nt: TGTGCCAGCAGGGGTAACACTGAAGCTTTCTTT